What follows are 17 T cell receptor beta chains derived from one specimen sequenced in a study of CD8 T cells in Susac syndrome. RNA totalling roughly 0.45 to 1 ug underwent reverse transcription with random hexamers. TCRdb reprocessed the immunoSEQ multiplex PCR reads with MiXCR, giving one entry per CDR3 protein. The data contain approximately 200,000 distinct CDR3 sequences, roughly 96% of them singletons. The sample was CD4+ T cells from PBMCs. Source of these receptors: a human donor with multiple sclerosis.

The CDR3 spells CASSQMLSRYGYTF. In DNA form, the CDR3 reads TGTGCCAGCAGCCAAATGCTTTCTAGGTATGGCTACACCTTC. This chain uses TRBV3-1 with TRBJ1-2; no definite D call. The CDR3 consists of 14 residues. Trimming removed 2 bases at V and 5 bases at J, with 12 bases between. CDR1 is LGHDT and CDR2 is YNNKEL in the germline V gene (reference sequence).

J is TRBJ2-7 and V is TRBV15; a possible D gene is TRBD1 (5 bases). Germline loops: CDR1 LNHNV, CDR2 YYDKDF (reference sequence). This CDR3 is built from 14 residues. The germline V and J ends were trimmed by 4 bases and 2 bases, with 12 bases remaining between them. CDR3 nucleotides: TGTGCCACCAGCACCCAAGGGGCTACCTACGAGCAGTACTTC. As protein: CATSTQGATYEQYF. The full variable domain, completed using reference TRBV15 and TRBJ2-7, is DAMVIQNPRYQVTQFGKPVTLSCSQTLNHNVMYWYQQKSSQAPKLLFHYYDKDFNNEADTPDNFQSRRPNTSFCFLDIRSPGLGDTAMYLCATSTQGATYEQYFGPGTRLTVT.

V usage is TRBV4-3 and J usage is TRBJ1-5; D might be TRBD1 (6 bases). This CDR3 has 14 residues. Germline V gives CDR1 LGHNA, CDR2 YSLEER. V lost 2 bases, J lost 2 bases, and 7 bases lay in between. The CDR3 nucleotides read TGCGCCAGCAGCCAACAGGGGCGCAATCAGCCCCAGCATTTT. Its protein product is CASSQQGRNQPQHF.

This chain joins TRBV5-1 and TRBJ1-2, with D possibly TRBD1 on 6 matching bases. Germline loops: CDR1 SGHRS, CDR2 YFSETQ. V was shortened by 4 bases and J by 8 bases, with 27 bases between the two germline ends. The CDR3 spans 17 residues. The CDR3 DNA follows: TGCGCCAGCAGCGAACGGCCCCAAGGGGACAAGCCCTACGGCTACACCTTC. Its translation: CASSERPQGDKPYGYTF. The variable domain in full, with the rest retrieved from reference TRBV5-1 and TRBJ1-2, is KAGVTQTPRYLIKTRGQQVTLSCSPISGHRSVSWYQQTPGQGLQFLFEYFSETQRNKGNFPGRFSGRQFSNSRSEMNVSTLELGDSALYLCASSERPQGDKPYGYTFGSGTRLTVV.

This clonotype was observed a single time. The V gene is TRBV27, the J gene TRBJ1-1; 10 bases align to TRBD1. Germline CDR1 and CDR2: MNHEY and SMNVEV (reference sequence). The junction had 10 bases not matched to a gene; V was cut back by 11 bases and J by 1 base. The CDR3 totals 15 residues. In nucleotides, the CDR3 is TGTGCCGGGACCAGGACAGGGGGTAGGAACACTGAAGCTTTCTTT. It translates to CAGTRTGGRNTEAFF.

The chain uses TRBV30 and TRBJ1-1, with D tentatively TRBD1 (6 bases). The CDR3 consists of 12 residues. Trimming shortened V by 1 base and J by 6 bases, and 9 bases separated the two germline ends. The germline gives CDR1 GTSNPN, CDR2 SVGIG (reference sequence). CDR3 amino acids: CAWSGGGPEAFF. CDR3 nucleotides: TGTGCCTGGAGTGGGGGGGGCCCTGAAGCTTTCTTT.

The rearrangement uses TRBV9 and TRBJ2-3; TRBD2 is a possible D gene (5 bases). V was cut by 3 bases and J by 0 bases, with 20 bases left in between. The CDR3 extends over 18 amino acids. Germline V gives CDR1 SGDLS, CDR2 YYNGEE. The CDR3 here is CASSAEGSRSSSTDTQYF. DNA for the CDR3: TGTGCCAGCAGCGCGGAAGGGAGCAGATCGTCTAGCACAGATACGCAGTATTTT.

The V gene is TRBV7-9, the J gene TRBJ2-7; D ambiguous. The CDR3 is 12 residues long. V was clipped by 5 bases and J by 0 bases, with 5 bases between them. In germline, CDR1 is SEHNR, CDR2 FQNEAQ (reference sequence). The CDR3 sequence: CASSPTSYEQYF. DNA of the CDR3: TGTGCCAGCAGCCCCACCTCCTACGAGCAGTACTTC.

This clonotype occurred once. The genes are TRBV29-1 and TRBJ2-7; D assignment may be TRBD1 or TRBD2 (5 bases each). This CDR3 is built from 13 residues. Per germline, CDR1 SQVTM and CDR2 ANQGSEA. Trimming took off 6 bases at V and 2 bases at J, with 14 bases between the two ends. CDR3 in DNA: TGCAGCGTGGGGGAAGGGACCGCCTACGAGCAGTACTTC. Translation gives CSVGEGTAYEQYF.

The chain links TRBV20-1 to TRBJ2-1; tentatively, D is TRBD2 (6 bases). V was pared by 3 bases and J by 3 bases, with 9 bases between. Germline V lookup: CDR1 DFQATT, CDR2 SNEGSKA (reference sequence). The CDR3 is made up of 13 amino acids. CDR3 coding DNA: TGCAGTGCTAGCTCGGGACTCTACAATGAGCAGTTCTTC. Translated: CSASSGLYNEQFF.

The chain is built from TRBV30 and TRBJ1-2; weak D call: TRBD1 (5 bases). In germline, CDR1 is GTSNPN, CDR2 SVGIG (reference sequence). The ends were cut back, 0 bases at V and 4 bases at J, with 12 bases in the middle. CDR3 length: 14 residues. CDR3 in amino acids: CAWSVSGKPYGYTF. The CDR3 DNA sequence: TGTGCCTGGAGTGTTTCAGGGAAACCCTATGGCTACACCTTC.

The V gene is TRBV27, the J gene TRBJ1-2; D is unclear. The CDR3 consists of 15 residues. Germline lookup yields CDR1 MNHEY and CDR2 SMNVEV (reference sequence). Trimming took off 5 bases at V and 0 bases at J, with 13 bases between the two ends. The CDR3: CASSPTDGSNYGYTF. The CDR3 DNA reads TGTGCCAGCAGTCCGACGGACGGATCTAACTATGGCTACACCTTC.

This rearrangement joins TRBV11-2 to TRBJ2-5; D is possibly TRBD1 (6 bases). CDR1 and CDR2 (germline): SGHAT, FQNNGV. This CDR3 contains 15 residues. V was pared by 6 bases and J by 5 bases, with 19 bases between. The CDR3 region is CASRFADRSWETQYF. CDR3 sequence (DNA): TGTGCCAGCAGGTTTGCGGACAGATCCTGGGAGACCCAGTACTTC.

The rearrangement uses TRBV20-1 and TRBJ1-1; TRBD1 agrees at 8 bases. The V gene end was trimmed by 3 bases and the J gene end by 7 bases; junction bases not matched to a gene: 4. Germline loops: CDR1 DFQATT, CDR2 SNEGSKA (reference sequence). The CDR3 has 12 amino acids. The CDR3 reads CSASGGQGEAFF. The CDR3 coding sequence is TGCAGTGCTAGTGGAGGACAGGGTGAAGCTTTCTTT.

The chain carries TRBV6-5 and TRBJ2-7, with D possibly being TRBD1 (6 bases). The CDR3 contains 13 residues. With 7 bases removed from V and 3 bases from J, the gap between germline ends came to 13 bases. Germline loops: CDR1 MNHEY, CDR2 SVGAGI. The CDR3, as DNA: TGTGCCAGCAAACCGGGACATGGCTACGAGCAGTACTTC. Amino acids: CASKPGHGYEQYF.

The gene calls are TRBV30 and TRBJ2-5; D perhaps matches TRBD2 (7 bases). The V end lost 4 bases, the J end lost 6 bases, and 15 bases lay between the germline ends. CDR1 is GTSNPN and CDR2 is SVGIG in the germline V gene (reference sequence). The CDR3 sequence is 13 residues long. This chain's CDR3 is CAWNDGGRKTQYF. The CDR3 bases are TGTGCCTGGAATGACGGGGGGCGAAAGACCCAGTACTTC.

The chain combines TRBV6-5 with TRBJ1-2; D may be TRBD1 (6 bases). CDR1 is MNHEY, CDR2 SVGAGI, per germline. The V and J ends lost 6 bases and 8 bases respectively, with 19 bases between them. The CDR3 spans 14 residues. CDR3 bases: TGTGCCAGCAGCCTATTTAGGGGGTTGGGCGGCTACACCTTC. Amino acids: CASSLFRGLGGYTF.